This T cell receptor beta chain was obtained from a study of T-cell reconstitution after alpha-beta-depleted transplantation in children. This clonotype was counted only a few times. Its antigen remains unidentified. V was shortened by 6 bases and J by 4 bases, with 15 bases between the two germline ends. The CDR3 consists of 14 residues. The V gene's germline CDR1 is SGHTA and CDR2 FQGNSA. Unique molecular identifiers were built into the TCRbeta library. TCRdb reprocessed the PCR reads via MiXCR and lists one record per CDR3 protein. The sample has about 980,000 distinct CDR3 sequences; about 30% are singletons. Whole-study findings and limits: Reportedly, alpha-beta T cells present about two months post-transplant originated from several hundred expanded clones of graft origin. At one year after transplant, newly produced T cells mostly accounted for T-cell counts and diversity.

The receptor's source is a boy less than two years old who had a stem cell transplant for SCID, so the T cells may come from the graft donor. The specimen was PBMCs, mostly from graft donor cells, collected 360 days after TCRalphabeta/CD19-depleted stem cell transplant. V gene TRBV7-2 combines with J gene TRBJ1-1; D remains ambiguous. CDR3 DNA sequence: TGTGCCAGCAGTCATAGGACGGGGAGCACTGAAGCTTTCTTT. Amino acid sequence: CASSHRTGSTEAFF. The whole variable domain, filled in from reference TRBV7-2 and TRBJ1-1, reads GAGVSQSPSNKVTEKGKDVELRCDPISGHTALYWYRQSLGQGLEFLIYFQGNSAPDKSGLPSDRFSAERTGGSVSTLTIQRTQQEDSAVYLCASSHRTGSTEAFFGQGTRLTVV.